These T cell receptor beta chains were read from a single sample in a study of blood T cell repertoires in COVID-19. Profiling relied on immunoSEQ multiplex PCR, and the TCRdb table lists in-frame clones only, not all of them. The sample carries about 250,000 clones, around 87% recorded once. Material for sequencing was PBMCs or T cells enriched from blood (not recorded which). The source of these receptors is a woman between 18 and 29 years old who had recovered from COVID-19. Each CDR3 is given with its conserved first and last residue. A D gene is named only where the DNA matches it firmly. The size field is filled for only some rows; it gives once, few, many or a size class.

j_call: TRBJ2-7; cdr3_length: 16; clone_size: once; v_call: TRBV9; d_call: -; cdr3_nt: TGTGCCAGCAGCGTAGGGGGACAAGCGGGGCTTTTCGAGCAGTACTTC; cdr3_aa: CASSVGGQAGLFEQYF
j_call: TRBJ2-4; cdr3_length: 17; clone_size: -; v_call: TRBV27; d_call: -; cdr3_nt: TGTGCCAGCAGTTCCCAGGAGACTAGGGTGGGCAAAAACATTCAGTACTTC; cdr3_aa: CASSSQETRVGKNIQYF
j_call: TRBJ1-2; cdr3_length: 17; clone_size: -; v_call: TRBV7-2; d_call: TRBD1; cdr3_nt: TGTGCCAGCAGCTCCTTTGGAGGGGGACAGCTAAACTATGGCTACACCTTC; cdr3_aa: CASSSFGGGQLNYGYTF
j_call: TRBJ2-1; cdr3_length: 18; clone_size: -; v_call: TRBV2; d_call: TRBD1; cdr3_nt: TGTGCCAGCAGTGAAGTTCCAAACCAGGGGGCACTGGACAATGAGCAGTTCTTC; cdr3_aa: CASSEVPNQGALDNEQFF
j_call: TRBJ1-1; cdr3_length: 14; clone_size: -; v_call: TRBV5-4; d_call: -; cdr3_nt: TGTGCCAGCAGCTTTTTCAGGGTGTACACTGAAGCTTTCTTT; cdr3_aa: CASSFFRVYTEAFF
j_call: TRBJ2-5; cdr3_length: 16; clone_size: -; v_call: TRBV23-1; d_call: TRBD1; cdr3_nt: TGCGCCAGCAGTCAGTCGACAGGGGCTAACCAAGAGACCCAGTACTTC; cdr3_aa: CASSQSTGANQETQYF
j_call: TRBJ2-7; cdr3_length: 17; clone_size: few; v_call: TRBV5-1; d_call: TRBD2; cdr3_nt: TGCGCCAGCAGCGGTAGTGCTAGCGGGGCCCTAACCTACGAGCAGTACTTC; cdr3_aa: CASSGSASGALTYEQYF
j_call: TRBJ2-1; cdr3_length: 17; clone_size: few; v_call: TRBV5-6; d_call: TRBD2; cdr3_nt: TGTGCCAGCAGCTATGGACTAGCGGGGGCCATCTACAATGAGCAGTTCTTC; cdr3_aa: CASSYGLAGAIYNEQFF
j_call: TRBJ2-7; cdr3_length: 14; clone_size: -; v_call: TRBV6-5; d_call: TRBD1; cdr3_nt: TGTGCCAGCAGTTACTCAACAGGGGACTACGAGCAGTACTTC; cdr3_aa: CASSYSTGDYEQYF
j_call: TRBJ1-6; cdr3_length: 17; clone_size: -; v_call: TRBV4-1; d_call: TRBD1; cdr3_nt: TGCGCCAGCAGCCAAGTTACCCCCGGGACAGGGAATTCACCCCTCCACTTT; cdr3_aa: CASSQVTPGTGNSPLHF
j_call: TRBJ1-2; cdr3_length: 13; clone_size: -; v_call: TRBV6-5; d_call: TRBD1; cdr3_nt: TGTGCCAGCAGGACGGACAGGTACTATGGCTACACCTTC; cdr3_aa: CASRTDRYYGYTF
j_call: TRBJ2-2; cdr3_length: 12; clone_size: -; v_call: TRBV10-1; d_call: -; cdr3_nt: TGCGCCAGCAGGGGCCTGACCGGGGAGCTGTTTTTT; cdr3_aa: CASRGLTGELFF
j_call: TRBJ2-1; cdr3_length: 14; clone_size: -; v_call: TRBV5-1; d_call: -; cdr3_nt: TGCGCCAGCAGCTTGGAGCTGTTCTACAATGAGCAGTTCTTC; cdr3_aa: CASSLELFYNEQFF
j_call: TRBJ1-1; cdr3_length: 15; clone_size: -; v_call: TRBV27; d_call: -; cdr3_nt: TGTGCCAGTACCCGGCTGGGGGGGGTGAACACTGAAGCTTTCTTT; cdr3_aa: CASTRLGGVNTEAFF
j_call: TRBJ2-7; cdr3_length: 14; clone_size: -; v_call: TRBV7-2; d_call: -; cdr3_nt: TGTGCCAGCAGTCAATACGGGGTAAGCTACGAGCAGTACTTC; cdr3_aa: CASSQYGVSYEQYF
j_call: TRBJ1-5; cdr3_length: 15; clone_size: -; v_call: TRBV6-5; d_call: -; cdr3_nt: TGTGCCAGCAGTTACTCTGACAGGTGGGGTCAGCCCCAGCATTTT; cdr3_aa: CASSYSDRWGQPQHF
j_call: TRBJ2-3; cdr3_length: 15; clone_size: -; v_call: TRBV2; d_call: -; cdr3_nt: TGTGCCAGCAGTGAGCGGAGGGGATCCACAGATACGCAGTATTTT; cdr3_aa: CASSERRGSTDTQYF
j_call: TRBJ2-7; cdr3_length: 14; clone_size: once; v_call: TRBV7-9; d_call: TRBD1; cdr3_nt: TGTGCCAGCAGCGCCGGGACAGGGAACCACGAGCAGTACTTC; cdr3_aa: CASSAGTGNHEQYF